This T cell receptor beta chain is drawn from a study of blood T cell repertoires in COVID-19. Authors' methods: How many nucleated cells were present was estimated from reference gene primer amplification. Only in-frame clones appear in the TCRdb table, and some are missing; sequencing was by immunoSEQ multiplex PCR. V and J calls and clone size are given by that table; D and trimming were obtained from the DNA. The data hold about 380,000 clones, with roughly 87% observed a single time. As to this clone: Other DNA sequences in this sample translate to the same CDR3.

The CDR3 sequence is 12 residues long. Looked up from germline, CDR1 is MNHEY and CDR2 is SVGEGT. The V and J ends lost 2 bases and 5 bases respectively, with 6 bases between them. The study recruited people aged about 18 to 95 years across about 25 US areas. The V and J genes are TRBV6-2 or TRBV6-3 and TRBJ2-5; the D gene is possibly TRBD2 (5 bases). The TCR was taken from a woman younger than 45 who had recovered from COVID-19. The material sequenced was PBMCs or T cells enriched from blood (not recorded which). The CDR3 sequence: CASSYGGETQYF. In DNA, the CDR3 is TGTGCCAGCAGTTACGGCGGGGAGACCCAGTACTTC.